Listed below are T cell receptor beta chains from one sample, sequenced in a study of T cell responses to AZD1222 COVID-19 vaccine. Assay used: immunoSEQ multiplex PCR; TCRdb lists only in-frame clones, some missing. The repertoire consists of about 110,000 clones, with roughly nine tenths occurring once and the leading ten covering 6% to 8%. The sample consisted of peripheral blood, taken on day 0 of AZD1222 vaccination. Receptors were obtained from an adult in good health. CDR3s include the opening cysteine and the closing phenylalanine or tryptophan. Fields, in order: D gene, V gene, CDR3 protein. D genes are given only for firm matches.

>TRBD1|TRBV4-1
CASSPGQGGGNQPQHF
>-|TRBV7-9
CASANLANTDTQYF
>-|TRBV5-1
CASSLGGSTDTQYF
>TRBD1|TRBV4-2
CASSQDTGTGDF
>-|TRBV7-3
CASSPKAGTGTEAFF
>-|TRBV7-2
CASSFPLAGYNSPLHF
>-|TRBV29-1
CAGHDGGNTIYF
>-|TRBV2
CASILDVNTEAFF
>-|TRBV5-1
CASSQGMNTEAFF
>-|TRBV5-4
CASSLQGVGTEAFF